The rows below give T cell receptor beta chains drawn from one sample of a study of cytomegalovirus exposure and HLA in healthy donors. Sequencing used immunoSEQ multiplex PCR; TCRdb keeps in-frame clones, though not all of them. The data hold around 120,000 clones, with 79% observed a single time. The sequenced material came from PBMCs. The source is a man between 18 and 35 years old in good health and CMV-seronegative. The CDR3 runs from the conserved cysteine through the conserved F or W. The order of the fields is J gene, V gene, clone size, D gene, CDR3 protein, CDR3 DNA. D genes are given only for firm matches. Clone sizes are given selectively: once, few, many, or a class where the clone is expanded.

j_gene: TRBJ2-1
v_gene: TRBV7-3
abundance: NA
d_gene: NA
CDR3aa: CASSPPSASSYNEQFF
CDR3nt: TGTGCCAGCAGCCCACCGTCAGCGAGCTCCTACAATGAGCAGTTCTTC

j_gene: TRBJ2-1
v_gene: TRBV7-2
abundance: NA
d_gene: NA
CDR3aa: CASSSMQLQVEQFF
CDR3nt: TGTGCCAGCAGCTCCATGCAACTTCAGGTGGAGCAGTTCTTC

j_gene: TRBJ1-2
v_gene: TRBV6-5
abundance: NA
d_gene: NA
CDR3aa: CASTTLGGTYGYTF
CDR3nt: TGTGCCAGCACCACACTGGGGGGGACCTATGGCTACACCTTC

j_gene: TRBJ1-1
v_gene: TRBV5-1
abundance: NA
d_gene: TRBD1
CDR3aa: CASSLVQGAASTEAFF
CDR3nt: TGCGCCAGCAGCTTGGTACAGGGGGCGGCGAGCACTGAAGCTTTCTTT

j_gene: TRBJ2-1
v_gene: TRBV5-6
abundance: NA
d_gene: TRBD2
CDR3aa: CASSPEGRGRASDEQFF
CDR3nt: TGTGCCAGCAGCCCTGAGGGTAGAGGGAGGGCCAGCGATGAGCAGTTCTTC

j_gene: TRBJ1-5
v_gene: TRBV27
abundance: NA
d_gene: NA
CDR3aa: CASSPLNQPQHF
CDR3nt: TGTGCCAGCAGTCCTCTCAATCAGCCCCAGCATTTT

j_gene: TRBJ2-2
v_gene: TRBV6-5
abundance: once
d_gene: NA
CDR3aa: CASSYSISGNTGELFF
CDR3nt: TGTGCCAGCAGTTACTCGATTTCAGGGAACACCGGGGAGCTGTTTTTT

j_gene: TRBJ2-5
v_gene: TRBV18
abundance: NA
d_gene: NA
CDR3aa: CASSLETGPTAQYF
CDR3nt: TGTGCCAGCTCACTAGAGACAGGCCCCACGGCCCAGTACTTC

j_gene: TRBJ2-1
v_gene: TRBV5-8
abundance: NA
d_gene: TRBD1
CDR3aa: CASSRTLGQRAQLF
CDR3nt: TGTGCCAGCAGCAGGACACTGGGACAGCGTGCGCAGCTCTTC

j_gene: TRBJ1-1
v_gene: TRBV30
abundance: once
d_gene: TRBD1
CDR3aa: CAWGMGQGIFFRNTEAFF
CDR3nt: TGTGCCTGGGGGATGGGACAGGGCATTTTTTTTAGGAACACTGAAGCTTTCTTT